The 14 T cell receptor beta chains below all came from one sample that was sequenced in a study of T cell responses to AZD1222 COVID-19 vaccine. Some clones are missing from TCRdb's copy, which holds only in-frame ones; the method was immunoSEQ multiplex PCR. The sample consists of approximately 190,000 clones, approximately 91% of them appearing once. Sequenced here: peripheral blood, sampled on day 0 of AZD1222 vaccination. Receptor source: an adult in good health.

The V call is TRBV11-2, the J call TRBJ2-1; D is ambiguous. The CDR3 is 13 residues long. Germline V gene lookup returns CDR1 SGHAT and CDR2 FQNNGV. The V end lost 5 bases, the J end lost 3 bases, and 8 bases lay between the germline ends. The CDR3 region is CASSPNGYNEQFF. CDR3 DNA: TGTGCCAGCAGCCCGAACGGCTACAATGAGCAGTTCTTC. Full variable domain (outside the CDR3, taken from reference TRBV11-2 and TRBJ2-1): EAGVAQSPRYKIIEKRQSVAFWCNPISGHATLYWYQQILGQGPKLLIQFQNNGVVDDSQLPKDRFSAERLKGVDSTLKIQPAKLEDSAVYLCASSPNGYNEQFFGPGTRLTVL.

The chain employs TRBV15 and TRBJ1-4; D perhaps matches TRBD1 (6 bases). Germline V gene sequence: CDR1 LNHNV, CDR2 YYDKDF (reference sequence). The CDR3 covers 14 residues. V lost 1 base and J lost 8, with 11 bases in between. CDR3 in amino acids: CATSRAQGREKLFF. The CDR3 DNA reads as TGTGCCACCAGCAGAGCACAGGGAAGGGAAAAACTGTTTTTT.

V and J are TRBV9 and TRBJ2-1, with D perhaps matching TRBD1 (5 bases). V shed 4 bases and J shed 0 bases, with 8 bases lying between them. Per germline, CDR1 SGDLS and CDR2 YYNGEE. This CDR3 region has 14 residues. The CDR3, as DNA: TGTGCCAGCAGCATGGGGCCCTCCTACAATGAGCAGTTCTTC. The encoded protein is CASSMGPSYNEQFF.

The V call is TRBV5-4, the J call TRBJ2-3, with D perhaps given as TRBD1 or TRBD2 (7 bases each). Trimming shortened V by 1 base and J by 4 bases, and 13 bases separated the two germline ends. Germline values: CDR1 SGHNT, CDR2 YYREEE (reference sequence). The CDR3 consists of 15 residues. This CDR3 is CASSLRQGGPDTQYF. The CDR3 DNA reads TGTGCCAGCAGCTTGCGGCAGGGGGGGCCAGATACGCAGTATTTT.

The V call is TRBV18, the J call TRBJ2-7; perhaps TRBD2 as D (5 bases). CDR1 KGHSH and CDR2 LQKENI come from the germline V gene. The CDR3 has 15 amino acids. The V gene lost 2 bases and the J gene lost 2 bases, with 13 bases spanning the gap. The CDR3 DNA follows: TGTGCCAGCTCACCATCAGCGGTAGTCACCTACGAGCAGTACTTC. It yields the protein CASSPSAVVTYEQYF.

The chain couples TRBV27 to TRBJ1-1; unclear D gene. This CDR3 has 13 residues. V lost 2 bases, J lost 6 bases, and 10 bases lay in between. From germline, CDR1 is MNHEY and CDR2 SMNVEV (reference sequence). In DNA, the CDR3 is TGTGCCAGCAGTTTAATCGGGGAACCTGAAGCTTTCTTT. It codes for CASSLIGEPEAFF.

J is TRBJ2-7 and V is TRBV5-1; 9 bases are a match to TRBD1. Germline assignment: CDR1 SGHRS and CDR2 YFSETQ. J lost 1 base, V lost 4 bases, and 3 bases had no gene match. The CDR3 extends over 14 amino acids. The CDR3 here is CASSEGQGSYEQYF. The CDR3 DNA reads as TGCGCCAGCAGCGAGGGACAGGGATCCTACGAGCAGTACTTC. The whole variable domain, filled in from reference TRBV5-1 and TRBJ2-7, reads KAGVTQTPRYLIKTRGQQVTLSCSPISGHRSVSWYQQTPGQGLQFLFEYFSETQRNKGNFPGRFSGRQFSNSRSEMNVSTLELGDSALYLCASSEGQGSYEQYFGPGTRLTVT.

This clone is a singleton in its sample. This chain joins TRBV10-3 and TRBJ2-7, with D possibly TRBD2 on 6 matching bases. V gave up 10 bases and J gave up 3 bases, with 10 bases separating them. CDR3 length: 11 residues. Per the germline V gene, CDR1 is ENHRY and CDR2 is SYGVKD. CDR3 nucleotide sequence: TGTGCCACCGGAGCGGGCTACGAGCAGTACTTC. This codes for CATGAGYEQYF.

V usage is TRBV7-8 and J usage is TRBJ2-7; no firm D call. V lost 1 base and J 0 bases, leaving 7 bases between the germline ends. The CDR3 extends over 14 amino acids. Germline CDR1 and CDR2: SGHVS and FQNEAQ. CDR3 loop: CASSLGDISYEQYF. Here the CDR3 DNA reads TGTGCCAGCAGCTTAGGCGATATCTCCTACGAGCAGTACTTC.

The J gene is TRBJ1-3, the V gene TRBV28; D is unresolved. Between the trimmed V and J ends, which lost 3 bases and 2 bases, there was a span of 8 bases. CDR3 length: 14 residues. Germline-derived CDR1 and CDR2 are MDHEN and SYDVKM. Written as DNA, the CDR3 is TGTGCCAGCAGTTTTGGGCACACTGGAAACACCATATATTTT. Protein: CASSFGHTGNTIYF.

CDR3 DNA sequence: TGCAGTGCTAGTAATGGCTGGAGGGCAGATACGCAGTATTTT. The encoded protein is CSASNGWRADTQYF. J is TRBJ2-3 and V is TRBV20-1; D is possibly TRBD2 (6 bases). Germline CDR1 is DFQATT and CDR2 is SNEGSKA (reference sequence). The CDR3 covers 14 residues. V lost 3 bases and J 4 bases, leaving 14 bases between the germline ends.

The chain uses TRBV5-5 and TRBJ1-1; 10 bases map to TRBD1. Germline lookup yields CDR1 SGHKS and CDR2 YYEKEE (reference sequence). Unmatched junction bases numbered 12, after V lost 6 bases and J lost 10 bases. This CDR3 contains 14 residues. The CDR3 spells CASTPGTGVWAAFF. CDR3 DNA: TGTGCCAGCACCCCCGGGACAGGGGTATGGGCAGCTTTCTTT.

This sequence joins TRBV27 and TRBJ2-1; weak D call: TRBD2 (5 bases). Germline CDR1 MNHEY, CDR2 SMNVEV (reference sequence). V was cut by 9 bases and J by 4 bases, with 22 bases left in between. The CDR3 sequence is 16 residues long. CDR3: CASKALRLGLYNEQFF. DNA for the CDR3: TGTGCCAGTAAAGCACTCAGACTCGGACTTTACAATGAGCAGTTCTTC.

The chain employs TRBV5-1 and TRBJ2-7, with a tentative D call TRBD2 (6 bases). Germline V gene sequence: CDR1 SGHRS, CDR2 YFSETQ. CDR3 length: 14 amino acids. The ends were cut back, 0 bases at V and 3 bases at J, with 10 bases in the middle. Here the CDR3 reads CASSLGGAGYEQYF. In nucleotides, the CDR3 is TGCGCCAGCAGCTTGGGCGGGGCAGGCTACGAGCAGTACTTC.